This T cell receptor beta chain was retrieved from a study of shared clonotypes between healthy human individuals. General study points: The study drew on few donors, limiting represented genetic and exposure-history diversity.

DNA at approximately 200 ng, 30,000 or so T cell genomes, went into sorted-subset replicate PCRs. Sequencing used immunoSEQ multiplex PCR; TCRdb keeps in-frame clones, though not all of them. The table has 2 million to 3 million clones, just over 90% seen once; the top ten hold more than 0.12%. Caucasian adults living in Nashville, Tennessee, provided all samples. With regard to this clone: Its antigen is unknown.

The receptor was derived from a man in his late teens or twenties in good health. The source material was naive CD4+ T cells sorted from blood. Sample subset: CD45RA+ positively selected.

The CDR3 here is CASVTIGAESSYNSPLHF. The CDR3 DNA is TGTGCCAGCGTTACTATAGGGGCTGAGAGCTCCTATAATTCACCCCTCCACTTT. V usage is TRBV28 and J usage is TRBJ1-6; perhaps TRBD1 as D (5 bases). The CDR3 consists of 18 residues. Trimming cost V 8 bases and J 0 bases, with 20 bases left between them. Germline CDR1 and CDR2: MDHEN and SYDVKM.